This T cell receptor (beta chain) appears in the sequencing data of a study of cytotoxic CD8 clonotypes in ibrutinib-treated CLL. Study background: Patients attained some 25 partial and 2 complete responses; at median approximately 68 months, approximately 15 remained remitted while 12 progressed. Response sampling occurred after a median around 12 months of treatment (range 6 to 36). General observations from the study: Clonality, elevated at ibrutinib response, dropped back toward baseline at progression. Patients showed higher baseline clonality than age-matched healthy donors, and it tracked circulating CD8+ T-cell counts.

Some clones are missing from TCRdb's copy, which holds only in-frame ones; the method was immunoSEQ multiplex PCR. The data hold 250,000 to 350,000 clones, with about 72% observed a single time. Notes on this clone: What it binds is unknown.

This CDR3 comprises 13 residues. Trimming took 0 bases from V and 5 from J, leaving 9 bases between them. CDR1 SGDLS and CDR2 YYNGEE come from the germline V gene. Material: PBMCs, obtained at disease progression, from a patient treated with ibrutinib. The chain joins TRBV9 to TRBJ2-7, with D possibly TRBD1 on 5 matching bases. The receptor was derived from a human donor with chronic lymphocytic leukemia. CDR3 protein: CASSVGPRDEQYF. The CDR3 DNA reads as TGTGCCAGCAGCGTAGGCCCCAGGGACGAGCAGTACTTC.